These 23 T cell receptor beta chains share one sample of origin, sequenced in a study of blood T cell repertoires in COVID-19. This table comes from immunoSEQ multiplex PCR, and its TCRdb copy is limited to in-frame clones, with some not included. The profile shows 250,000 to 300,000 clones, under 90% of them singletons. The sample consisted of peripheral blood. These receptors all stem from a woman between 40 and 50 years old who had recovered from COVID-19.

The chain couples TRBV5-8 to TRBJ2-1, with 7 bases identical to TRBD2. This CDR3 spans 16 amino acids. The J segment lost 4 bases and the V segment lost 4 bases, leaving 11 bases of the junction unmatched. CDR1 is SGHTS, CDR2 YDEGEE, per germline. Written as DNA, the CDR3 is TGTGCCAGCAGCGGCGGGGGTCCGGTCCCATACAATGAGCAGTTCTTC. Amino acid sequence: CASSGGGPVPYNEQFF.

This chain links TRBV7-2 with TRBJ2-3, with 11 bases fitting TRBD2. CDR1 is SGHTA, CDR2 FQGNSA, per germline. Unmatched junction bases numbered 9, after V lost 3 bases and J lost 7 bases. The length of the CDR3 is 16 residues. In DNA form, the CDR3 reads TGTGCCAGCAGCTTCCCCTTAGCGGGAGGGAGCAATACGCAGTATTTT. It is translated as CASSFPLAGGSNTQYF.

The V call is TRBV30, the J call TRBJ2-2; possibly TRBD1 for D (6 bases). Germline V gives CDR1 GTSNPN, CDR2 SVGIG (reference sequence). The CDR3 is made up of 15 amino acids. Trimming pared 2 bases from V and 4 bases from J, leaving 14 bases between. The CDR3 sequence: CAWSSLAGATGELFF. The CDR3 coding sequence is TGTGCCTGGAGTAGTTTGGCAGGGGCCACCGGGGAGCTGTTTTTT.

The CDR3 loop is CASSSTGTGSPDTQYF. The CDR3 DNA is TGTGCCAGCAGCTCAACCGGGACAGGGAGCCCAGATACGCAGTATTTT. This chain joins TRBV28 and TRBJ2-3; 9 bases are a match to TRBD1. The ends lost 6 bases at V and 4 bases at J; junction bases unmatched: 11. Germline CDR1 and CDR2: MDHEN and SYDVKM. CDR3 length equals 16 residues.

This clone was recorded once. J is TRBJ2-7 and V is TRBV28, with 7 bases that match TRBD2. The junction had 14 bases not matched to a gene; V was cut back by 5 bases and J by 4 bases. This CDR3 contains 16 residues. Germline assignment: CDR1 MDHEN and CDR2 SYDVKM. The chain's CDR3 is CASSQPPGGRRYEQYF. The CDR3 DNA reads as TGTGCCAGCAGTCAACCCCCGGGGGGTCGGCGTTACGAGCAGTACTTC.

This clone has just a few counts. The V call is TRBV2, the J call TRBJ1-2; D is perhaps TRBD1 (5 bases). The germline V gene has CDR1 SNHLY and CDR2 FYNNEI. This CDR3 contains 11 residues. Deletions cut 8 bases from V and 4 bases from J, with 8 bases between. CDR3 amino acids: CASGAGYGYTF. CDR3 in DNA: TGTGCCAGCGGGGCAGGCTATGGCTACACCTTC.

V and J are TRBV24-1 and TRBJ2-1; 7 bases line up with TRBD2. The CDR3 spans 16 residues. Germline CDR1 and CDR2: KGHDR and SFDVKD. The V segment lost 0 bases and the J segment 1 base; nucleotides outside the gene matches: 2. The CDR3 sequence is CATSDLAGASYNEQFF. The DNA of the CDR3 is TGTGCCACCAGTGATTTGGCGGGAGCATCCTACAATGAGCAGTTCTTC.

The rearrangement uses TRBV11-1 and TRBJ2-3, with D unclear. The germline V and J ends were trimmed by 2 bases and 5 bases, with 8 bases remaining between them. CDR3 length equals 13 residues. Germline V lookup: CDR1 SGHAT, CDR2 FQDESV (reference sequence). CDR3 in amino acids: CASSLNSLDTQYF. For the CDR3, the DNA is TGTGCCAGCAGCTTAAATTCCTTAGATACGCAGTATTTT.

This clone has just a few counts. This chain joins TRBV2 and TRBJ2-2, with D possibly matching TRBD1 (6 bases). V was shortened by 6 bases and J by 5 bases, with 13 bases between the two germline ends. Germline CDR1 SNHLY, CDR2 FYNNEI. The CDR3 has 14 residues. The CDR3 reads CASRGPGVTGELFF. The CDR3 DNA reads TGTGCCAGCAGGGGCCCAGGGGTTACCGGGGAGCTGTTTTTT.

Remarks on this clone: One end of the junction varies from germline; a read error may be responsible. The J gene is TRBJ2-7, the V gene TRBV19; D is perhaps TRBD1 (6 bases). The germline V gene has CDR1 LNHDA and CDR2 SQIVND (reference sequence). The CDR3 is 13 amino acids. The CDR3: CASSTGTTYEQYF. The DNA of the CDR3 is TGTGCCAGCAGTACAGGGACAACCTACGAGCAGTACTTC.

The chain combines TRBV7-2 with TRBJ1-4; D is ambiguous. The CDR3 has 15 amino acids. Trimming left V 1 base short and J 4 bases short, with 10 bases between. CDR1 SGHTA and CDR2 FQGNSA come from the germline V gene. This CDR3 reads CASSLVRQVNEKLFF. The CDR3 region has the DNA TGTGCCAGCAGCTTAGTTCGGCAGGTTAATGAAAAACTGTTTTTT.

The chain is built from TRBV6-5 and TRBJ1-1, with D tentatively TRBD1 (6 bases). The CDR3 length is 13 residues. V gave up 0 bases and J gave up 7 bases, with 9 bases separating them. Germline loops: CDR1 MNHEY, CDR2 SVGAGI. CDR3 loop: CASSYSEDSEAFF. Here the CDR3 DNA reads TGTGCCAGCAGTTACTCCGAGGACAGTGAAGCTTTCTTT.

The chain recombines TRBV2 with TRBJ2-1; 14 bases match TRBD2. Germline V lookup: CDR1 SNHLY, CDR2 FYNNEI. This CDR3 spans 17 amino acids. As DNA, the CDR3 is TGTGGTATACCGGGACTAGCGGGAGCCTTCTCCTACAATGAGCAGTTCTTC. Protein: CGIPGLAGAFSYNEQFF.

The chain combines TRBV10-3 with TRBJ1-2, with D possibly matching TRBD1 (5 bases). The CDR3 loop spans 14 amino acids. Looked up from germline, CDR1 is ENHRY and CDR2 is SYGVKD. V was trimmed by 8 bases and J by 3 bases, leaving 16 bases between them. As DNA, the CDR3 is TGTGCCATCCGCCCGGGACTGTCTTACTATGGCTACACCTTC. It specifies CAIRPGLSYYGYTF.

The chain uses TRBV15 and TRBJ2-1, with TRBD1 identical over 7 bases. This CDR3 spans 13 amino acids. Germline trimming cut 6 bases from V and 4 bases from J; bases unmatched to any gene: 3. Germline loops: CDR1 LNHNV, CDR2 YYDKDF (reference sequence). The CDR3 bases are TGTGCCACCAGGGACAGGAGTTACAATGAGCAGTTCTTC. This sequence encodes CATRDRSYNEQFF. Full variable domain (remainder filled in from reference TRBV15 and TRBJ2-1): DAMVIQNPRYQVTQFGKPVTLSCSQTLNHNVMYWYQQKSSQAPKLLFHYYDKDFNNEADTPDNFQSRRPNTSFCFLDIRSPGLGDTAMYLCATRDRSYNEQFFGPGTRLTVL.

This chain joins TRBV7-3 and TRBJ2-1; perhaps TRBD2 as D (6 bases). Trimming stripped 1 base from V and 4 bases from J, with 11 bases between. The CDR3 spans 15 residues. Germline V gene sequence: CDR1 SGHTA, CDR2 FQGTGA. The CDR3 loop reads CASSLRRDPYNEQFF. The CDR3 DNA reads TGTGCCAGCAGCTTAAGGCGGGACCCATACAATGAGCAGTTCTTC.

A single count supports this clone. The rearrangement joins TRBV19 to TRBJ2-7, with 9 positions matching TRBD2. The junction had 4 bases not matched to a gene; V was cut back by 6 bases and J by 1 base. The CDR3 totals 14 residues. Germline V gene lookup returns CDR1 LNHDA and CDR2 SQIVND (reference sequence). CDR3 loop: CASSPSGMSYEQYF. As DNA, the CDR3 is TGTGCCAGTAGCCCTAGCGGGATGTCCTACGAGCAGTACTTC.

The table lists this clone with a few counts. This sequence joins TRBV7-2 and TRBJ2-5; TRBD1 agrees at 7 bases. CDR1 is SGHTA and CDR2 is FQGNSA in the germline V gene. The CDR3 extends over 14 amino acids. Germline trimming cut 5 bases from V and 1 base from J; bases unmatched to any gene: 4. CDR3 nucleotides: TGTGCCAGCAGCCGGACAGGCCTCCAAGAGACCCAGTACTTC. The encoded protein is CASSRTGLQETQYF.

The chain's CDR3 is CSAAGGETQYF. CDR3 nucleotide sequence: TGCAGTGCCGCAGGGGGCGAGACCCAGTACTTC. The chain links TRBV20-1 to TRBJ2-5, with 8 bases that match TRBD1. This CDR3 is built from 11 residues. Germline CDR1 and CDR2: DFQATT and SNEGSKA (reference sequence). Unmatched junction bases numbered 2, after V lost 6 bases and J lost 5 bases.

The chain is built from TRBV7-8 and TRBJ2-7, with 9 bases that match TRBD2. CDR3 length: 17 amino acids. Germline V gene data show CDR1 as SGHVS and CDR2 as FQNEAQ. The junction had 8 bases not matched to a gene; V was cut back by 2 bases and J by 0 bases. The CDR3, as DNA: TGTGCCAGCAGCTTAAACTGGCGGGAGGGGACCTCCTACGAGCAGTACTTC. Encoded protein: CASSLNWREGTSYEQYF.

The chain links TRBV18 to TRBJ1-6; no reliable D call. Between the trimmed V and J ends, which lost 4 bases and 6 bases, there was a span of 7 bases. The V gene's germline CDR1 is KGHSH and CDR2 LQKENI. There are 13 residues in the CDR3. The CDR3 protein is CASSLHSNSPLHF. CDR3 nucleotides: TGTGCCAGCTCACTTCACTCTAATTCACCCCTCCACTTT.

CDR3 in amino acids: CASSPTGANVLTF. The CDR3 DNA is TGTGCCAGCAGTCCCACTGGGGCCAACGTCCTGACTTTC. This sequence joins TRBV11-2 and TRBJ2-6; D unclear. The length of the CDR3 is 13 residues. V lost 6 bases to trimming and J lost 2 bases, with 5 bases between them. The V gene's germline CDR1 is SGHAT and CDR2 FQNNGV.

The CDR3 protein is CASSYPSVYNEQFF. The CDR3 DNA reads as TGCGCCAGCAGCTACCCCTCGGTGTACAATGAGCAGTTCTTC. The chain recombines TRBV4-1 with TRBJ2-1; D unresolved. The ends were cut back, 5 bases at V and 4 bases at J, with 12 bases in the middle. Germline V gene data show CDR1 as MGHRA and CDR2 as YSYEKL. The CDR3 is 14 residues long.